This TCR beta chain is drawn from a study of regulatory T cells in long-lasting Graves disease. The TCR beta library used iRepertoire HTBI primers with Arm-PCR amplification of CDR3. One entry per CDR3 protein, called by TCRdb with MiXCR from the multiplex PCR reads. The sample carries roughly 560,000 distinct CDR3 sequences, roughly a sixth recorded once. About this clonotype itself: Its matching antigen is unknown.

Study results and caveats: The work looked only at peripheral blood and did not look at thyroid tissue. Persistent disease samples used TRBV28, TRBJ1-2 and TRBJ2-5 preferentially.

This CDR3 has 14 residues. Germline V gene lookup returns CDR1 MGHRA and CDR2 YSYEKL. Trimming left V 4 bases short and J 6 bases short, with 15 bases between. As for time point: newly diagnosed GD, antithyroid drugs for less than 3 months. The TCR library used RNA extracted from PBMCs. This sample also belongs to another study, concerning T cells in Graves' hyperthyroidism and ophthalmopathy. From that second work: Hyperthyroidism in the patients, aged 18 to 65, was newly diagnosed and under 2 months in duration. The HTBI set primed first-round TCR CDR3 RT-PCR.

J is TRBJ1-2 and V is TRBV4-1; D is unclear. The material was peripheral blood mononuclear cells (PBMCs), obtained at new diagnosis, from a patient treated with antithyroid drugs. This clonotype originated in a woman aged 35-65 years with Graves disease. As DNA, the CDR3 is TGCGCCAGCAGCCCTTCCCGGGCGCCGGATGGCTACACCTTC. Protein: CASSPSRAPDGYTF.